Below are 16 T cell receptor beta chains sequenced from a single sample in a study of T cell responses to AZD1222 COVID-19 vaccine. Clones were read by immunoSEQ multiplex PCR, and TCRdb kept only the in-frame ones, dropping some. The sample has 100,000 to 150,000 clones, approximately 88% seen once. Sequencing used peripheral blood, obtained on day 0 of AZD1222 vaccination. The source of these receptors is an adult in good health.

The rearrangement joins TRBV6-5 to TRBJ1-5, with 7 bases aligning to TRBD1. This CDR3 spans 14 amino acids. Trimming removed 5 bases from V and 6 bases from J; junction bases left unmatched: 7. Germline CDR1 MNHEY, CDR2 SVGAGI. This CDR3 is CASSTRQGGQPQHF. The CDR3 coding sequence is TGTGCCAGCAGTACGAGACAGGGCGGTCAGCCCCAGCATTTT.

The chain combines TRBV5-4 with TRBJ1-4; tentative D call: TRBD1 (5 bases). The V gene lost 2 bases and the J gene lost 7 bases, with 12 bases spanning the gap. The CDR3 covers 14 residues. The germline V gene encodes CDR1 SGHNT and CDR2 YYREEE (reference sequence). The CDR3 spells CASSFQGVGEKLFF. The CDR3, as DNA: TGTGCCAGCAGCTTTCAGGGCGTCGGTGAAAAACTGTTTTTT.

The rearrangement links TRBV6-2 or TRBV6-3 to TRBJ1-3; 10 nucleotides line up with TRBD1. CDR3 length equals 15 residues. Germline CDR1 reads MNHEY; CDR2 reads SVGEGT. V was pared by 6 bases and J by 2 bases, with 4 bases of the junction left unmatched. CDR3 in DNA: TGTGCCAGCAGCCGTGGACAGGGGGCTGGAAACACCATATATTTT. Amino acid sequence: CASSRGQGAGNTIYF.

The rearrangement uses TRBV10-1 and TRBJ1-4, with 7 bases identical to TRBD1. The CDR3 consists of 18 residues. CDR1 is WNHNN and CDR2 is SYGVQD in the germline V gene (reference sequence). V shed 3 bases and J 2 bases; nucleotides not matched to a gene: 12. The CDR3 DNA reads TGCGCCAGCAGTGATTTTGTGACAGGGTCTCTGACTAATGAAAAACTGTTTTTT. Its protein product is CASSDFVTGSLTNEKLFF.

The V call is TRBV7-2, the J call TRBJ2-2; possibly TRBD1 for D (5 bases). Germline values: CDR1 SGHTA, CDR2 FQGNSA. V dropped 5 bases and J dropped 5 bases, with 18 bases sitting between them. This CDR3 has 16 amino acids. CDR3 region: CASSPGAGYSTGELFF. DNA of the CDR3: TGTGCCAGCAGCCCAGGCGCAGGGTATAGTACCGGGGAGCTGTTTTTT.

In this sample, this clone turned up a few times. CDR3 nucleotides: TGTGCCAGCAGCTTGGCCCAGGGAAACACCATATATTTT. Residues: CASSLAQGNTIYF. The chain recombines TRBV5-4 with TRBJ1-3; D remains unclear. V lost 0 bases, J lost 4 bases, and 5 bases lay in between. This CDR3 spans 13 amino acids. Per germline, CDR1 SGHNT and CDR2 YYREEE (reference sequence).

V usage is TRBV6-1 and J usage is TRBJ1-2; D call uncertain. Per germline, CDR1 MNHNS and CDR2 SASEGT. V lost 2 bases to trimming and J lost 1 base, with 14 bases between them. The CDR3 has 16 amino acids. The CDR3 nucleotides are TGTGCCAGCAGTGAACGCCGGGGAAACCATAACTATGGCTACACCTTC. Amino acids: CASSERRGNHNYGYTF.

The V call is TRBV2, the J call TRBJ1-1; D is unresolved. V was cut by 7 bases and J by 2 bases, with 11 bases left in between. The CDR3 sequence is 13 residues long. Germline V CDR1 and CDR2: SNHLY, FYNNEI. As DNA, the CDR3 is TGTGCCAGCATGGGGAAGATCAACACTGAAGCTTTCTTT. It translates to CASMGKINTEAFF.

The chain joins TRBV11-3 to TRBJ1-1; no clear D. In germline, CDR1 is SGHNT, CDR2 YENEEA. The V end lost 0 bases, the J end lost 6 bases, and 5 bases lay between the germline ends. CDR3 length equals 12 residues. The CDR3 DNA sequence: TGTGCCAGCAGCTTAGAGGGCGCTGAAGCTTTCTTT. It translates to CASSLEGAEAFF.

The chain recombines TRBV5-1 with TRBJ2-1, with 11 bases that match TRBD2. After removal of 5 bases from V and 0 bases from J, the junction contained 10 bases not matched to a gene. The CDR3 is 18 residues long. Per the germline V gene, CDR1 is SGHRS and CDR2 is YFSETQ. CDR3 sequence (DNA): TGCGCCAGCAGTCCAACCGGGACTAGCGGCATCTCCTACAATGAGCAGTTCTTC. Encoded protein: CASSPTGTSGISYNEQFF.

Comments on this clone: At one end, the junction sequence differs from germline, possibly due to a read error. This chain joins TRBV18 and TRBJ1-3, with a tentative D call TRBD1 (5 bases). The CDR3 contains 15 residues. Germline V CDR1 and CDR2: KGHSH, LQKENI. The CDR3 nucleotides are TGTGCCAGCTCAGTCGACAGAGCTCTAGGAAGCACCATATATTTT. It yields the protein CASSVDRALGSTIYF.

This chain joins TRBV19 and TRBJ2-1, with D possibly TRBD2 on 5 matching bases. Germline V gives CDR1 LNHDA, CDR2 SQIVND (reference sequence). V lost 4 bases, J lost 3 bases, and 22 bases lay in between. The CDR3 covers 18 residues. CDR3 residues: CASSKGIGASSFYNEQFF. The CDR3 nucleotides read TGTGCCAGTAGTAAAGGGATAGGAGCTAGCAGCTTCTACAATGAGCAGTTCTTC.

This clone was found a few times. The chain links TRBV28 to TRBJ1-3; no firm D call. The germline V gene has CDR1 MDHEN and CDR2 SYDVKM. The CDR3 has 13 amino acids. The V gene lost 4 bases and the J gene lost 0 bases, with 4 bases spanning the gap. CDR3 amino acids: CASSWSSGNTIYF. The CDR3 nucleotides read TGTGCCAGCAGTTGGTCCTCTGGAAACACCATATATTTT.

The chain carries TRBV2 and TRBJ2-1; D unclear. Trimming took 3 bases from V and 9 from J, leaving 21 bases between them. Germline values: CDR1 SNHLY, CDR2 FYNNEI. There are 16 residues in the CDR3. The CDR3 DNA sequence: TGTGCCAGCAGTGATAGTTGGCCCGCACGCCCCGGTGAGCAGTTCTTC. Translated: CASSDSWPARPGEQFF.

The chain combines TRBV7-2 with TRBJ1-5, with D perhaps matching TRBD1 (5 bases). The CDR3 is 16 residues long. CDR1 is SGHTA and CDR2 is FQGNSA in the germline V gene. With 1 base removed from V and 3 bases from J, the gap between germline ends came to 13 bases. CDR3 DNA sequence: TGTGCCAGCAGCTTAGGGGGGTGGGCCTACAATCAGCCCCAGCATTTT. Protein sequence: CASSLGGWAYNQPQHF.

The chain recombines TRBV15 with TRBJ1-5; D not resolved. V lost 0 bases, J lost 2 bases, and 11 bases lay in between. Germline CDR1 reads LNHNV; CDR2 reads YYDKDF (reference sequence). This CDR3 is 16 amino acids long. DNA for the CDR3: TGTGCCACCAGCAGAGATTACGGGGAAGGCAATCAGCCCCAGCATTTT. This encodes CATSRDYGEGNQPQHF.